This TCR beta chain came from a study of T cells after posttransplantation cyclophosphamide. Study results and limitations: Tissue-infiltrating T cells from skin or gut overlapped little with blood T cells.

This clone occurred a few times. The antigen remains unidentified. Treatment was busulfan-fludarabine conditioning, a marrow graft, and cyclophosphamide on days +3 and +4. The method was immunoSEQ multiplex PCR; TCRdb's version includes in-frame clones alone and lacks a portion of them. The sample has about 5,000 clones; about 79% are singletons. The sample was CD4+ T cells sorted from blood, taken 350 to 390 days after allogeneic stem cell transplant with posttransplant cyclophosphamide. This TCR derives from a male patient aged 50 to 59 who received an allogeneic stem cell transplant from a related donor and was CMV-positive. Some T cells may be the graft donor's.

The CDR3 bases are TGTGCCAGCAGTTACTCGGGGGCAGATACGCAGTATTTT. It specifies CASSYSGADTQYF. The chain recombines TRBV7-2 with TRBJ2-3; D is possibly TRBD2 (6 bases). Germline assignment: CDR1 SGHTA and CDR2 FQGNSA. The CDR3 loop spans 13 amino acids. V was pared by 6 bases and J by 4 bases, with 11 bases between.